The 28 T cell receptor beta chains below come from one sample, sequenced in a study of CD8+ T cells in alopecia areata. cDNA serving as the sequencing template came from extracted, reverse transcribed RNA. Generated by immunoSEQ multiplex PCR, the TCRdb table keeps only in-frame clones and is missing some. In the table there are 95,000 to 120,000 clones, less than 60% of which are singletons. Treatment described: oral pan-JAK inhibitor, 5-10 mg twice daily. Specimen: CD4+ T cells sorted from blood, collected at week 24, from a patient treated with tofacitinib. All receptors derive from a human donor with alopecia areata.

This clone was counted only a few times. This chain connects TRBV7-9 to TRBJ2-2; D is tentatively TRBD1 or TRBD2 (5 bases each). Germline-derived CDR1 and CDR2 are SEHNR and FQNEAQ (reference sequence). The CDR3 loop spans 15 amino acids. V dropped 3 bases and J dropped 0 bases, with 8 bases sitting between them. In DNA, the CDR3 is TGTGCCAGCAGCTTGGGGACCGCGAACACCGGGGAGCTGTTTTTT. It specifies CASSLGTANTGELFF. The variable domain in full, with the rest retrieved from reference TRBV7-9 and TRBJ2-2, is DTGVSQNPRHKITKRGQNVTFRCDPISEHNRLYWYRQTLGQGPEFLTYFQNEAQLEKSRLLSDRFSAERPKGSFSTLEIQRTEQGDSAMYLCASSLGTANTGELFFGEGSRLTVL.

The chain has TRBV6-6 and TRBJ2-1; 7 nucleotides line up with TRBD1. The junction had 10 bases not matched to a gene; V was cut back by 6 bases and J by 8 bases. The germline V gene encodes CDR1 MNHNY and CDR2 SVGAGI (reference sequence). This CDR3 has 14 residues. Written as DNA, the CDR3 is TGTGCCAGCAGAGTACAGGGGTTAGGCTATGAGCAGTTCTTC. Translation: CASRVQGLGYEQFF.

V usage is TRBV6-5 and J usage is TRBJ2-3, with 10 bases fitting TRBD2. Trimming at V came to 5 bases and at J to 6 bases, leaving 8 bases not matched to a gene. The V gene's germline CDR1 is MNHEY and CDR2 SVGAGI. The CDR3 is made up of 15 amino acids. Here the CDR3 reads CASSPLAGVRDTQYF. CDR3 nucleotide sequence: TGTGCCAGCAGTCCTCTAGCGGGGGTTAGGGATACGCAGTATTTT.

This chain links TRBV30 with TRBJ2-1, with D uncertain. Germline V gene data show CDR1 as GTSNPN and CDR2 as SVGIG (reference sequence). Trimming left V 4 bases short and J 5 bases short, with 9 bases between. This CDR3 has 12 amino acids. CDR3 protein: CAWKQRNNEQFF. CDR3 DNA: TGTGCCTGGAAACAGAGAAACAATGAGCAGTTCTTC.

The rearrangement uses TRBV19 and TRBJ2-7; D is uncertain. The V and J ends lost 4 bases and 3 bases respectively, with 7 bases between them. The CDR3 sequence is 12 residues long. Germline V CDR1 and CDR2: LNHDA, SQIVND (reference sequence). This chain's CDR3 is CASSNRYYEQYF. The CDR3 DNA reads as TGTGCCAGTAGTAACAGATACTACGAGCAGTACTTC.

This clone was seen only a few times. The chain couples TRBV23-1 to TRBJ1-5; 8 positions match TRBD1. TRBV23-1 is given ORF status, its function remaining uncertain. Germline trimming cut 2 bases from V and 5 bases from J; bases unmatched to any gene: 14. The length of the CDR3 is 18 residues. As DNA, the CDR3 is TGCGCCAGCAGTCAAGCCTCGGACAGGGTGGGGGATCATCAGCCCCAGCATTTT. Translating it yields CASSQASDRVGDHQPQHF.

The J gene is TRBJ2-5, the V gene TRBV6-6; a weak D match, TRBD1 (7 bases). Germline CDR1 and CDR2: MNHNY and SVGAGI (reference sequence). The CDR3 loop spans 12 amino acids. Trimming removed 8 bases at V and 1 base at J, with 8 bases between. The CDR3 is CASQGGQETQYF. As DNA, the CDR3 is TGTGCCAGCCAGGGGGGCCAAGAGACCCAGTACTTC.

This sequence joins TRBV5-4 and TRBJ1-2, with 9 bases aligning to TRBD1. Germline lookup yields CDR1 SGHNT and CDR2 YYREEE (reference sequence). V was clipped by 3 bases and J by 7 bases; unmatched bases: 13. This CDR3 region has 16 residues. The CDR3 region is CASSSATGGALFGYTF. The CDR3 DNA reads TGTGCCAGCAGCTCGGCTACAGGGGGCGCGCTTTTTGGCTACACCTTC.

The CDR3 region has the DNA TGCAGCGGTAGACAGGGACCGAACACTGAAGCTTTCTTT. Its protein is CSGRQGPNTEAFF. The chain employs TRBV29-1 and TRBJ1-1; 7 positions agree with TRBD1. The trim removed 7 bases at V and 1 base at J, leaving 6 bases unmatched. Germline V gives CDR1 SQVTM, CDR2 ANQGSEA. The CDR3 loop spans 13 amino acids.

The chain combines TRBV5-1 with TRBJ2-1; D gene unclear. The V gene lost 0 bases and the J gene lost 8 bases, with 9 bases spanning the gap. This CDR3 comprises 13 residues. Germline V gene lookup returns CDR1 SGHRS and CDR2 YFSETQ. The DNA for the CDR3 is TGCGCCAGCAGCTTGGTGGCTAGTTATGAGCAGTTCTTC. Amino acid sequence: CASSLVASYEQFF.

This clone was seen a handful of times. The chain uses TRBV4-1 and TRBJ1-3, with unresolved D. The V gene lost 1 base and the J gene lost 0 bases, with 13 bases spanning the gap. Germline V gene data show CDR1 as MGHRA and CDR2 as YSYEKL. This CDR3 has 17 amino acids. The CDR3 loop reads CASSQGFLGLSGNTIYF. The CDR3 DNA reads TGCGCCAGCAGCCAAGGATTTTTAGGTCTCTCTGGAAACACCATATATTTT.

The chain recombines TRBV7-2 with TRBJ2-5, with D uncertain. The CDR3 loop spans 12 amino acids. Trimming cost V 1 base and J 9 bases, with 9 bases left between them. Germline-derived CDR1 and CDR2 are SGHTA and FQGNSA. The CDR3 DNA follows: TGTGCCAGCAGCTTAGTACTCCGGGCCCAGTACTTC. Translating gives CASSLVLRAQYF.

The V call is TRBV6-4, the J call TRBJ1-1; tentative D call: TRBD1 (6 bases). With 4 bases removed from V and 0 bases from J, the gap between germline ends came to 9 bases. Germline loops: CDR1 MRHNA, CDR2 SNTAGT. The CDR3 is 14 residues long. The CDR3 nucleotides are TGTGCCAGCAGTGCGACAGGAATGAACACTGAAGCTTTCTTT. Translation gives CASSATGMNTEAFF.

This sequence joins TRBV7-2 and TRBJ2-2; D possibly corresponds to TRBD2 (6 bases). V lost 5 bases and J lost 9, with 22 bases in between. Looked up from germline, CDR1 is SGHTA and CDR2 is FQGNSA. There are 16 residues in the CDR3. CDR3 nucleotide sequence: TGTGCCAGCAGCCCCCGGGACTGGGGAGTGCGAAGGGAGCTGTTTTTT. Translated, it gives CASSPRDWGVRRELFF. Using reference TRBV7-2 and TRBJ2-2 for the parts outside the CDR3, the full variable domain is GAGVSQSPSNKVTEKGKDVELRCDPISGHTALYWYRQSLGQGLEFLIYFQGNSAPDKSGLPSDRFSAERTGGSVSTLTIQRTQQEDSAVYLCASSPRDWGVRRELFFGEGSRLTVL.

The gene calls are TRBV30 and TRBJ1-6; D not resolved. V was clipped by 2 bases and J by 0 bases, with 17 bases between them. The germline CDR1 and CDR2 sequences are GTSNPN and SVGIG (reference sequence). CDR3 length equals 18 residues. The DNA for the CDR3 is TGTGCCTGGAGTTGGTTAATTGAGGGAAACTCCTATAATTCACCCCTCCACTTT. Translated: CAWSWLIEGNSYNSPLHF.

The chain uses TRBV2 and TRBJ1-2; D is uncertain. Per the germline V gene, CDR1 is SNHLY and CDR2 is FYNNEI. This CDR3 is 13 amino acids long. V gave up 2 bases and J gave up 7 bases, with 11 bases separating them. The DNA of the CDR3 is TGTGCCAGCAGTGAATTAGGGTCGGGTGGCTACACCTTC. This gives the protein CASSELGSGGYTF. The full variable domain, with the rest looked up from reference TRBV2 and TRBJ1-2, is EPEVTQTPSHQVTQMGQEVILRCVPISNHLYFYWYRQILGQKVEFLVSFYNNEISEKSEIFDDQFSVERPDGSNFTLKIRSTKLEDSAMYFCASSELGSGGYTFGSGTRLTVV.

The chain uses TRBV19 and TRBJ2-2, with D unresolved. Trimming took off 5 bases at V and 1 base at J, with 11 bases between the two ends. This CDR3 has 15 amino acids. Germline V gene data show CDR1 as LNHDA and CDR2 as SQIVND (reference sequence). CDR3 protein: CASSPRTGNTGELFF. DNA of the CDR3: TGTGCCAGTAGTCCCCGGACGGGGAACACCGGGGAGCTGTTTTTT. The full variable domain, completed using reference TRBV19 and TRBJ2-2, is DGGITQSPKYLFRKEGQNVTLSCEQNLNHDAMYWYRQDPGQGLRLIYYSQIVNDFQKGDIAEGYSVSREKKESFPLTVTSAQKNPTAFYLCASSPRTGNTGELFFGEGSRLTVL.

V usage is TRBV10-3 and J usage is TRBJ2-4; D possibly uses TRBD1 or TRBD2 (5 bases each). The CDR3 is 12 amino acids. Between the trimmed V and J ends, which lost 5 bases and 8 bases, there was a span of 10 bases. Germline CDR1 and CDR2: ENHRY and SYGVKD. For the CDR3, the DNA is TGTGCCATCAGTCAGGGTAGCGACATTCAGTACTTC. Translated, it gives CAISQGSDIQYF.

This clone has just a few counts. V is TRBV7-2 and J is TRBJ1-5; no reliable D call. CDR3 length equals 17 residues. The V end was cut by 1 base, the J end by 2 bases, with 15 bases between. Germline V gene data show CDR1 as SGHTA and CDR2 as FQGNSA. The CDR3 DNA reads TGTGCCAGCAGCTTAGGCGAGGGATGGGAGGGCAATCAGCCCCAGCATTTT. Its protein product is CASSLGEGWEGNQPQHF.

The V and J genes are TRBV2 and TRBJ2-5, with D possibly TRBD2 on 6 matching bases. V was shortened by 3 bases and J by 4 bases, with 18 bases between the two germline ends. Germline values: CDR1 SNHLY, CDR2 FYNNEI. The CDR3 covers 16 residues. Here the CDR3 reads CASSEGSARRGETQYF. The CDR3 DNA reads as TGTGCCAGCAGTGAGGGTAGCGCAAGGAGGGGAGAGACCCAGTACTTC. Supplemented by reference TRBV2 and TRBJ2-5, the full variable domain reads EPEVTQTPSHQVTQMGQEVILRCVPISNHLYFYWYRQILGQKVEFLVSFYNNEISEKSEIFDDQFSVERPDGSNFTLKIRSTKLEDSAMYFCASSEGSARRGETQYFGPGTRLLVL.

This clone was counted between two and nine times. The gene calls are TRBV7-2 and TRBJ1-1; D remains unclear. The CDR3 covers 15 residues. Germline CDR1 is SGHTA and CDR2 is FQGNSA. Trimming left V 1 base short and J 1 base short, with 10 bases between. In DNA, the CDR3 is TGTGCCAGCAGCTTAGTACCGGGTACGAACACTGAAGCTTTCTTT. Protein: CASSLVPGTNTEAFF.

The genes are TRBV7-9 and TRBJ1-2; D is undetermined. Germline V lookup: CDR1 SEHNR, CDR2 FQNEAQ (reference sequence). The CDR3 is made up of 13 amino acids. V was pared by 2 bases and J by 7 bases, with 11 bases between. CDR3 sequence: CASSLLGYGGYTF. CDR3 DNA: TGTGCCAGCAGCTTACTAGGGTACGGTGGCTACACCTTC.

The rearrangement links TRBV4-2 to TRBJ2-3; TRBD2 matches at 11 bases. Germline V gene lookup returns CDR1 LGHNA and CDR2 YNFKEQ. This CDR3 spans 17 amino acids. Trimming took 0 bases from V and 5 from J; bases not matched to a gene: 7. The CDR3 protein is CASSQDWDSGGGDTQYF. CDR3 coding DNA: TGTGCCAGCAGCCAAGATTGGGATAGCGGGGGGGGAGATACGCAGTATTTT.

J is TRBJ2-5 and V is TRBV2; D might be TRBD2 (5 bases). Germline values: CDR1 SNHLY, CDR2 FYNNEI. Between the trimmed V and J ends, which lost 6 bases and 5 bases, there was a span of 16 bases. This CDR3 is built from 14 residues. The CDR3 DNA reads TGTGCCAGCAGACGACTACCCGCCTTCGAGACCCAGTACTTC. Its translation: CASRRLPAFETQYF.

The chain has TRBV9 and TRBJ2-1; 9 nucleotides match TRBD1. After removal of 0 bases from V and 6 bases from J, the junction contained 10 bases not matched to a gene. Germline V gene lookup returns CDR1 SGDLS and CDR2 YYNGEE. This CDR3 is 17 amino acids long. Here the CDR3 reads CASSVATGTGMFNEQFF. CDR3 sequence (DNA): TGTGCCAGCAGCGTAGCTACGGGGACAGGGATGTTCAATGAGCAGTTCTTC.

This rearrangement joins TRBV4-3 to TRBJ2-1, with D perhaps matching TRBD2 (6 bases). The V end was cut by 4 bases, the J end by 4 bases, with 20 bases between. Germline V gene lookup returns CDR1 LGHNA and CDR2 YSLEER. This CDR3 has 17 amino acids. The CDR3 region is CASSLEEGGGMYNEQFF. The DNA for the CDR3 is TGCGCCAGCAGCCTTGAGGAGGGTGGTGGGATGTACAATGAGCAGTTCTTC.

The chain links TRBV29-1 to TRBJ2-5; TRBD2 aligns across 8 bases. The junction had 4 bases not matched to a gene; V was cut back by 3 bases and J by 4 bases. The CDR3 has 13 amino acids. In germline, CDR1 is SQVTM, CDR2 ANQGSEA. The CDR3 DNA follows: TGCAGCGTTGAGACTAGCGTGAGAGAGACCCAGTACTTC. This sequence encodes CSVETSVRETQYF. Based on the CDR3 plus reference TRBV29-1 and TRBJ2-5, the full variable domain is SAVISQKPSRDICQRGTSLTIQCQVDSQVTMMFWYRQQPGQSLTLIATANQGSEATYESGFVIDKFPISRPNLTFSTLTVSNMSPEDSSIYLCSVETSVRETQYFGPGTRLLVL.

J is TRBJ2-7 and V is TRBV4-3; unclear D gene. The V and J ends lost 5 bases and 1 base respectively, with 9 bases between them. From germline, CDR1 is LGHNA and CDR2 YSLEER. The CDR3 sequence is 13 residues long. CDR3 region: CASSVEVSYEQYF. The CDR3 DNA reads TGCGCCAGCAGCGTCGAGGTTTCCTACGAGCAGTACTTC.